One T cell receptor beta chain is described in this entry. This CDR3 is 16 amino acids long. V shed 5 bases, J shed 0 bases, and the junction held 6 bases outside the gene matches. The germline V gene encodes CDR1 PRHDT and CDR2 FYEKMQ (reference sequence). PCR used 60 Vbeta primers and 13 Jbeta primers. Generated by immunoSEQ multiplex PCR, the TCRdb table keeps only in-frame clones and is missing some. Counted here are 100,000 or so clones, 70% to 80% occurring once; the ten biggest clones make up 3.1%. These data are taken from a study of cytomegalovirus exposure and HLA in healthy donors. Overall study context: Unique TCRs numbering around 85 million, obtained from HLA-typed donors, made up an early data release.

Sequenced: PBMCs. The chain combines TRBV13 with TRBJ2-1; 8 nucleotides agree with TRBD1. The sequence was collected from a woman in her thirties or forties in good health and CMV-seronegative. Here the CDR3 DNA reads TGTGCCAGCAGCCCGACAGGGGATAGCTCCTACAATGAGCAGTTCTTC. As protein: CASSPTGDSSYNEQFF.